This T cell receptor beta chain was profiled in a study of control samples from healthy donors and cancer patients. Sequenced by immunoSEQ multiplex PCR; TCRdb stores in-frame clones only, minus some. The table shows 50,000 to 55,000 clones, with 85% to 95% occurring only once. Comments on this clone: The sample carries other DNA sequences with the same CDR3.

The sample taken for sequencing was blood. The origin of this receptor is a man aged 25 to 40 in good health.

CDR3 sequence: CASSLRHLRADTQYF. The CDR3 DNA is TGTGCCAGCAGCCTCAGACACCTCAGGGCAGATACGCAGTATTTT. The rearrangement joins TRBV28 to TRBJ2-3, with a possible D match to TRBD1 (5 bases). This CDR3 has 15 amino acids. V lost 6 bases to trimming and J lost 4 bases, with 17 bases between them. The germline V gene encodes CDR1 MDHEN and CDR2 SYDVKM.